Listed below are T cell receptor beta chains from one sample, sequenced in a study of shared clonotypes between healthy human individuals. Data came from immunoSEQ multiplex PCR; TCRdb stores just in-frame clones and leaves some out. The sample includes around 1.5 million clones, nearly 99% of them seen just once. The specimen sequenced was naive CD4+ T cells sorted from blood. These receptors all stem from a man aged 30 to 45 in good health. Both conserved end residues are part of each CDR3. Each record gives: V gene, J gene, clone size, D gene, CDR3 protein, CDR3 DNA. The D gene is left open where the match is weak. For some rows the clone size is stated as once, few or many, or as a class when expanded; others skip it.

v_gene: TRBV6-1
j_gene: TRBJ1-2
abundance: NA
d_gene: TRBD1
CDR3aa: CASSDFPGQGSGYTF
CDR3nt: TGTGCCAGCAGTGATTTCCCCGGACAGGGGAGTGGCTACACCTTC

v_gene: TRBV6-6
j_gene: TRBJ2-7
abundance: NA
d_gene: TRBD1
CDR3aa: CASSYSGQSYEQYF
CDR3nt: TGTGCCAGCAGTTACTCGGGACAGTCCTACGAGCAGTACTTC

v_gene: TRBV9
j_gene: TRBJ1-3
abundance: NA
d_gene: NA
CDR3aa: CASSVDVSGNTIYF
CDR3nt: TGTGCCAGCAGCGTAGACGTCTCCGGAAACACCATATATTTT

v_gene: TRBV28
j_gene: TRBJ2-7
abundance: few
d_gene: TRBD1
CDR3aa: CASSPGQGDEQYF
CDR3nt: TGTGCCAGCAGTCCGGGACAGGGGGACGAGCAGTACTTC

v_gene: TRBV9
j_gene: TRBJ2-3
abundance: NA
d_gene: NA
CDR3aa: CASSVGPKSTDTQYF
CDR3nt: TGTGCCAGCAGCGTAGGACCCAAGAGCACAGATACGCAGTATTTT

v_gene: TRBV19
j_gene: TRBJ1-5
abundance: NA
d_gene: TRBD1
CDR3aa: CATRDRGLSPQHF
CDR3nt: TGTGCCACCAGAGACAGGGGATTAAGCCCCCAGCATTTT

v_gene: TRBV7-2
j_gene: TRBJ1-2
abundance: NA
d_gene: NA
CDR3aa: CASSPFSRREVGGYTF
CDR3nt: TGTGCCAGCTCCCCTTTTTCTAGGAGGGAGGTTGGTGGCTACACCTTC

v_gene: TRBV5-4
j_gene: TRBJ2-1
abundance: NA
d_gene: TRBD2
CDR3aa: CASSLGGGSYNEQFF
CDR3nt: TGTGCCAGCAGCTTGGGGGGAGGGTCCTACAATGAGCAGTTCTTC

v_gene: TRBV28
j_gene: TRBJ1-2
abundance: NA
d_gene: TRBD1
CDR3aa: CASSSGQSNYGYTF
CDR3nt: TGTGCCAGCAGTTCGGGACAGTCTAACTATGGCTACACCTTC

v_gene: TRBV29-1
j_gene: TRBJ1-2
abundance: NA
d_gene: TRBD1
CDR3aa: CSSGQGPRGGYTF
CDR3nt: TGCAGCTCCGGACAGGGGCCGCGTGGGGGCTACACCTTC

v_gene: TRBV5-1
j_gene: TRBJ1-5
abundance: NA
d_gene: TRBD1
CDR3aa: CASSLPPQGAWNQPQHF
CDR3nt: TGCGCCAGCAGCCTTCCCCCACAGGGGGCATGGAATCAGCCCCAGCATTTT

v_gene: TRBV6-5
j_gene: TRBJ1-2
abundance: NA
d_gene: NA
CDR3aa: CASMGTAGLNYGYTF
CDR3nt: TGTGCCAGCATGGGAACGGCCGGACTAAACTATGGCTACACCTTC

v_gene: TRBV15
j_gene: TRBJ1-1
abundance: NA
d_gene: NA
CDR3aa: CATSNKVNTEAFF
CDR3nt: TGTGCCACCAGCAATAAGGTGAACACTGAAGCTTTCTTT

v_gene: TRBV7-9
j_gene: TRBJ1-5
abundance: NA
d_gene: NA
CDR3aa: CASSAGGGLQPQHF
CDR3nt: TGTGCCAGCAGCGCCGGCGGGGGCCTTCAGCCCCAGCATTTT

v_gene: TRBV5-1
j_gene: TRBJ2-5
abundance: NA
d_gene: TRBD2
CDR3aa: CASSLGTSQETQYF
CDR3nt: TGCGCCAGCAGCTTGGGGACTAGCCAAGAGACCCAGTACTTC

v_gene: TRBV5-1
j_gene: TRBJ2-1
abundance: NA
d_gene: NA
CDR3aa: CASSTQRGANEQFF
CDR3nt: TGCGCCAGCAGTACCCAAAGGGGGGCCAATGAGCAGTTCTTC

v_gene: TRBV9
j_gene: TRBJ2-5
abundance: once
d_gene: NA
CDR3aa: CASSVDSTRQETQYF
CDR3nt: TGTGCCAGCAGCGTAGATTCGACTAGACAAGAGACCCAGTACTTC

v_gene: TRBV30
j_gene: TRBJ2-1
abundance: NA
d_gene: TRBD2
CDR3aa: CAWSVGQAGSYNEQFF
CDR3nt: TGTGCCTGGAGTGTAGGTCAAGCGGGATCCTACAATGAGCAGTTCTTC

v_gene: TRBV10-2
j_gene: TRBJ2-7
abundance: NA
d_gene: TRBD2
CDR3aa: CASSESGLAGGYEQYF
CDR3nt: TGCGCCAGCAGTGAGTCTGGACTAGCGGGAGGTTACGAGCAGTACTTC

v_gene: TRBV28
j_gene: TRBJ1-2
abundance: NA
d_gene: NA
CDR3aa: CASSRPRGYTF
CDR3nt: TGTGCCAGCAGTCGTCCCAGGGGCTACACCTTC

v_gene: TRBV2
j_gene: TRBJ2-1
abundance: NA
d_gene: TRBD2
CDR3aa: CATPKPTSGSYNEQFF
CDR3nt: TGTGCCACCCCCAAGCCCACTAGCGGTTCCTACAATGAGCAGTTCTTC

v_gene: TRBV11-1
j_gene: TRBJ1-2
abundance: once
d_gene: NA
CDR3aa: CASSLSPPGRIQYGYTF
CDR3nt: TGTGCCAGCAGCTTAAGTCCACCGGGACGGATACAGTATGGCTACACCTTC

v_gene: TRBV2
j_gene: TRBJ1-5
abundance: NA
d_gene: TRBD1
CDR3aa: CASSTGQGVQPQHF
CDR3nt: TGTGCCAGCAGCACAGGACAGGGGGTTCAGCCCCAGCATTTT

v_gene: TRBV7-9
j_gene: TRBJ2-5
abundance: NA
d_gene: TRBD2
CDR3aa: CASTFWTSGLRETQYF
CDR3nt: TGTGCCAGCACCTTTTGGACTAGCGGGTTGCGAGAGACCCAGTACTTC

v_gene: TRBV18
j_gene: TRBJ2-7
abundance: NA
d_gene: TRBD2
CDR3aa: CASSPGTSGPRGEEYF
CDR3nt: TGTGCCAGCTCACCAGGGACTAGCGGTCCTCGGGGCGAGGAGTACTTC

v_gene: TRBV10-1
j_gene: TRBJ2-5
abundance: NA
d_gene: TRBD1
CDR3aa: CASSETVGTGAQETQYF
CDR3nt: TGCGCCAGCAGTGAGACCGTAGGGACAGGGGCCCAAGAGACCCAGTACTTC

v_gene: TRBV7-2
j_gene: TRBJ2-1
abundance: NA
d_gene: TRBD2
CDR3aa: CASIRGLAGLNEQFF
CDR3nt: TGTGCCAGCATCCGGGGACTAGCGGGGCTCAATGAGCAGTTCTTC

v_gene: TRBV28
j_gene: TRBJ2-7
abundance: NA
d_gene: NA
CDR3aa: CASTPRRPRSYEQYF
CDR3nt: TGTGCCAGCACCCCCCGGCGCCCCCGCTCCTACGAGCAGTACTTC

v_gene: TRBV18
j_gene: TRBJ2-7
abundance: NA
d_gene: TRBD2
CDR3aa: CASRRLREENEQYF
CDR3nt: TGTGCCAGCCGACGATTGCGGGAGGAGAACGAGCAGTACTTC